This TCR beta chain stems from a study of OX40 agonist ivuxolimab in advanced cancers. Background on the study: A mean age of about 59 years, range about 23 to 90, was recorded, and more than 80% were male. Partial responses, seen in three patients, involved one hepatocellular carcinoma and two cutaneous melanomas. Study results and limitations: With doses of 0.1-3.0 mg/kg, partial responders showed among the lowest clonal expansion.

CDR1 and CDR2 (germline): GTSNPN, SVGIG (reference sequence). This CDR3 has 14 amino acids. After removal of 4 bases from V and 0 bases from J, the junction contained 2 bases not matched to a gene. Worth noting for this clone: Its cognate antigen is unknown.

Libraries were prepared by immunoSEQ multiplex PCR; TCRdb keeps only in-frame clonotypes and omits some of them. This sample yields fewer than 16,000 clones, of which just over 70% are seen a single time; 36% belongs to the top ten. The V and J genes are TRBV30 and TRBJ2-2, with 7 bases that match TRBD2. Sample: CD4+ or CD8+ T cells sorted from blood, taken in a trial of the OX40 agonist ivuxolimab. The sequence was obtained from an adult with an advanced solid tumor such as melanoma, head and neck, liver or kidney cancer. CDR3 sequence (DNA): TGTGCCTGGAATAGCGGGCCGAACACCGGGGAGCTGTTTTTT. This sequence encodes CAWNSGPNTGELFF.